One sample yielded the 3 T cell receptor beta chains listed below, sequenced in a study of Ad26.COV2.S vaccination and SARS-CoV-2 variants. As for treatment: about 20 received Ad26.COV2.S at low or high dose, single or two shots; 5 received placebo; per-sample allocation not given. Samples analyzed were those drawn on day 63 after the first vaccine or placebo injection. The repertoire was sequenced with immunoSEQ multiplex PCR; TCRdb's copy has only in-frame clones and lacks some. The sample holds 200,000 to 300,000 clones, roughly 90% seen once. Sample: peripheral blood, taken in a trial of Ad26.COV2.S vaccine versus placebo. The receptors shown here come from a person aged 18-60 years who received the Ad26.COV2.S COVID-19 vaccine or a placebo.

This chain connects TRBV7-8 to TRBJ2-7, with TRBD1 identical over 9 bases. Germline V gives CDR1 SGHVS, CDR2 FQNEAQ. The CDR3 loop spans 15 amino acids. After removal of 3 bases from V and 4 bases from J, the junction contained 7 bases not matched to a gene. The CDR3 coding sequence is TGTGCCAGCAGCTTCCGTACAGGGGGCGGTTACGAGCAGTACTTC. This sequence encodes CASSFRTGGGYEQYF.

This clone was counted ten times or more. The sample holds other DNA sequences that translate to the same CDR3. The CDR3, as DNA: TGCGCCAGCAGCCAAGATCTAGCGGGGGGGCCAGATACGCAGTATTTT. Protein: CASSQDLAGGPDTQYF. The chain uses TRBV4-3 and TRBJ2-3; 12 bases are a match to TRBD2. This CDR3 region has 16 residues. Germline V lookup: CDR1 LGHNA, CDR2 YSLEER. V lost 0 bases to trimming and J lost 4 bases; unmatched junction nucleotides: 2.

This chain uses TRBV2 with TRBJ2-5; TRBD2 is a possible D gene (6 bases). Germline loops: CDR1 SNHLY, CDR2 FYNNEI. The V gene lost 7 bases and the J gene lost 4 bases, with 13 bases spanning the gap. The CDR3 has 13 residues. The CDR3 here is CASIRGGRETQYF. CDR3 DNA sequence: TGTGCCAGCATTCGGGGAGGTAGAGAGACCCAGTACTTC.